This entry describes one T cell receptor (beta chain). The antigen remains unidentified. Other DNA sequences in this specimen translate into the identical CDR3. This record belongs to a study of T cell responses to AZD1222 COVID-19 vaccine. As for the study in general: Recipients boosted at about 4 weeks or about 12 weeks are pooled. Findings and limits, study-wide: Most donors were white British and more were female, and clonal diversity was possibly underestimated. Spike regions recognized by vaccine-associated CD4 TCRs spanned the protein, led by 160-218 and 743-854.

The protocol was immunoSEQ multiplex PCR, while the TCRdb copy is restricted to in-frame clones and leaves out a portion. The sample carries over 85,000 clones, about four fifths recorded once. V lost 1 base and J 7 bases, leaving 7 bases between the germline ends. Germline CDR1 KGHSH, CDR2 LQKENI. The CDR3 runs to 12 residues. The input for sequencing was peripheral blood, taken on day 0 of AZD1222 vaccination. The receptor was isolated from an adult in good health. V is TRBV18 and J is TRBJ1-1; no clear D gene. The CDR3 nucleotides are TGTGCCAGCTCACCACAGAAGGGTGAAGCTTTCTTT. The encoded protein is CASSPQKGEAFF.